The clone carrying this T cell receptor beta chain is medium-sized by share. What it recognizes is unknown. Study results and limitations: Tumor-infiltrating Treg TCR alpha and beta sequences overlapped most with tumor naive CD4+ T cells, then blood naive. Tumor memory CD4+ T cell TCR gene usage was found to cluster with blood and lymph node memory CD4+ cells and with lymph node naive CD4+ cells.

TCRdb re-derived calls from the multiplex PCR reads in MiXCR, one entry per CDR3 protein. The profile shows about 1,200 distinct CDR3 sequences, about 25% of them singletons. The sorted Tregs were CD4+CD25+CD127-/low cells. This TCR was recovered from a female donor with breast cancer. The specimen sequenced was tumor-infiltrating Tregs sorted from the breast tumor.

The CDR3 protein is CASSPTAGYSYGYTF. Written as DNA, the CDR3 is TGTGCCAGCAGTCCCACCGCAGGATACTCCTATGGCTACACCTTC. The chain couples TRBV12-3 or TRBV12-4 to TRBJ1-2; D gene uncertain. The CDR3 sequence is 15 residues long. Trimming took 5 bases from V and 4 from J, leaving 17 bases between them.